Listed below are T cell receptor beta chains from one sample, sequenced in a study of cytomegalovirus exposure and HLA in healthy donors. Clones were sequenced by immunoSEQ multiplex PCR, and TCRdb holds only the in-frame ones, with some missing. The sample shows some 200,000 clones, 75% to 85% of them seen only once. Input material: PBMCs. These receptors were taken from a woman aged 50 to 60 in good health and CMV-seronegative. Each CDR3 is given with its conserved first and last residue. A D gene is named only where the DNA matches it firmly. The size entry is marked missing in some rows and otherwise reads once, few, many or a size class.

d_gene | abundance | j_gene | v_gene | CDR3aa | CDR3nt
NA | few | TRBJ2-7 | TRBV19 | CASSKSQGYEQYF | TGTGCCAGTAGTAAATCACAGGGTTACGAGCAGTACTTC
TRBD1 | NA | TRBJ1-4 | TRBV6-1 | CASAPTGGPNEKLFF | TGTGCCAGCGCGCCGACAGGGGGCCCTAATGAAAAACTGTTTTTT
TRBD1 | NA | TRBJ1-2 | TRBV4-3 | CASSLTGATSYGYTF | TGCGCCAGCAGCCTGACAGGGGCAACATCTTATGGCTACACCTTC
TRBD1 | NA | TRBJ2-1 | TRBV6-1 | CASRTGTAYNEQFF | TGTGCCAGCAGGACCGGGACAGCGTACAATGAGCAGTTCTTC
TRBD1 | NA | TRBJ1-2 | TRBV6-5 | CASSSPGQLNYGYTF | TGTGCCAGCAGTTCCCCGGGACAGCTTAACTATGGCTACACCTTC
NA | NA | TRBJ2-5 | TRBV15 | CATSRAPLEETQYF | TGTGCCACCAGCAGAGCCCCACTAGAAGAGACCCAGTACTTC
TRBD2 | NA | TRBJ2-5 | TRBV29-1 | CSVLLAGETQYF | TGCAGCGTTTTACTAGCGGGCGAGACCCAGTACTTC
NA | NA | TRBJ2-1 | TRBV11-2 | CASSPGDKAYNEQFF | TGTGCCAGCAGCCCCGGGGACAAAGCCTACAATGAGCAGTTCTTC
NA | NA | TRBJ2-7 | TRBV28 | CASSALWTATYEQYF | TGTGCCAGCAGTGCATTGTGGACAGCCACCTACGAGCAGTACTTC
NA | NA | TRBJ2-2 | TRBV5-5 | CASSLRTTGGELFF | TGTGCCAGCAGCTTACGGACAACTGGCGGGGAGCTGTTTTTT
TRBD2 | NA | TRBJ2-5 | TRBV5-1 | CASSSGGIQETQYF | TGCGCCAGCAGTTCGGGGGGGATACAAGAGACCCAGTACTTC
NA | NA | TRBJ2-1 | TRBV10-2 | CASMRGGSYNEQFF | TGCGCCAGCATGAGGGGAGGCTCCTACAATGAGCAGTTCTTC
NA | NA | TRBJ1-2 | TRBV28 | CASSQTGIGPWGYTF | TGTGCCAGCAGTCAAACCGGGATCGGCCCTTGGGGCTACACCTTC
TRBD2 | NA | TRBJ2-1 | TRBV12-5 | CASGAGLAVNEQFF | TGTGCTAGTGGAGCCGGACTAGCGGTCAATGAGCAGTTCTTC
TRBD2 | NA | TRBJ2-7 | TRBV28 | CASSLGASGRSSYEQYF | TGTGCCAGCAGTTTAGGGGCTAGCGGGAGGTCTTCCTACGAGCAGTACTTC
TRBD1 | once | TRBJ1-3 | TRBV7-9 | CASTSSGQGGRNTIYF | TGTGCCAGCACCAGCTCGGGACAGGGAGGCAGAAACACCATATATTTT
TRBD1 | NA | TRBJ2-1 | TRBV5-1 | CASSPATGRVEQFF | TGCGCCAGCAGCCCGGCGACAGGGCGCGTTGAGCAGTTCTTC
NA | few | TRBJ2-1 | TRBV21-1 | CASSKSGETSGFF | TGTGCCAGCAGCAAGTCAGGGGAGACATCGGGGTTCTTC
NA | NA | TRBJ1-3 | TRBV7-9 | CASSRSMAAGSGNTIYF | TGTGCCAGCAGCCGAAGTATGGCAGCAGGCTCTGGAAACACCATATATTTT
TRBD2 | NA | TRBJ2-3 | TRBV14 | CASSQELAGAADTQYF | TGTGCCAGCAGCCAAGAACTAGCGGGAGCCGCAGATACGCAGTATTTT
TRBD1 | once | TRBJ2-7 | TRBV7-2 | CASSTYRDRLAYEQYF | TGTGCCAGCAGCACTTACCGGGACAGGCTTGCCTACGAGCAGTACTTC
TRBD2 | NA | TRBJ2-7 | TRBV10-2 | CASRDLGGDLYEQYF | TGCGCCAGCAGGGACTTGGGGGGGGACCTCTACGAGCAGTACTTC
NA | NA | TRBJ1-2 | TRBV6-1 | CASRLQENYGYTF | TGTGCCAGCAGATTACAGGAGAACTATGGCTACACCTTC
NA | NA | TRBJ2-1 | TRBV5-1 | CASSLGLINEQFF | TGCGCCAGCAGCTTGGGACTAATCAATGAGCAGTTCTTC
NA | NA | TRBJ2-1 | TRBV11-3 | CASSLRGGGYNEQFF | TGTGCCAGCAGCTTACGAGGGGGTGGGTATAATGAGCAGTTCTTC
TRBD2 | few | TRBJ2-7 | TRBV4-1 | CASSPGGVFEQYF | TGCGCCAGCAGCCCTGGGGGGGTCTTCGAGCAGTACTTC
NA | NA | TRBJ2-5 | TRBV5-5 | CASSFTGETQYF | TGTGCCAGCAGCTTCACCGGGGAGACCCAGTACTTC